This TCR beta chain stems from a study of blood T cell repertoires in COVID-19. Study-wide background: COVID-19 samples, acute and convalescent, were from the United States, Italy and Spain. PBMCs, B-cell-depleted T cells, or T cells were the source of the cDNA or gDNA that made up the material.

The repertoire was sequenced with immunoSEQ multiplex PCR; TCRdb's copy has only in-frame clones and lacks some. Of 90,000 or so clones detected, about 87% appear once; the ten largest clones hold around 10%. Germline V lookup: CDR1 LNHDA, CDR2 SQIVND (reference sequence). This CDR3 is 14 amino acids long. V was pared by 4 bases and J by 3 bases, with 10 bases between. Material for sequencing was peripheral blood. V and J are TRBV19 and TRBJ2-1; D might be TRBD2 (5 bases). The receptor was isolated from a man at least 80 years old with acute or convalescent COVID-19. The CDR3 region has the DNA TGTGCCAGTAGTAGTATAGCGATCTACAATGAGCAGTTCTTC. The encoded protein is CASSSIAIYNEQFF. The variable domain in full, with the rest retrieved from reference TRBV19 and TRBJ2-1, is DGGITQSPKYLFRKEGQNVTLSCEQNLNHDAMYWYRQDPGQGLRLIYYSQIVNDFQKGDIAEGYSVSREKKESFPLTVTSAQKNPTAFYLCASSSIAIYNEQFFGPGTRLTVL.